This T cell receptor (beta chain) derives from a study of cytomegalovirus exposure and HLA in healthy donors. Study details: Caucasian-associated ancestry cluster membership applied to about 77% of under 450 genotyped donors.

CDR3 length: 18 amino acids. V lost 0 bases, J lost 0 bases, and 16 bases lay in between. CDR1 is LGHNT and CDR2 is FRNRAP in the germline V gene. The PCR was carried out with 60 Vbeta primers and 13 Jbeta primers. Generated by immunoSEQ multiplex PCR, the TCRdb table keeps only in-frame clones and is missing some. The sample has fewer than 200,000 clones; 87% are singletons. Study-level findings and limits: The classifier was said to identify cytomegalovirus status with high specificity and sensitivity.

A note on this clone: Its antigen remains unidentified.

V gene TRBV12-5 combines with J gene TRBJ2-3; TRBD2 is a possible D gene (6 bases). This clonotype was obtained from a boy aged 2 to 9 in good health and CMV-seronegative. Sequences were obtained from PBMCs. CDR3 residues: CASGLVTLPGTSTDTQYF. The CDR3, as DNA: TGTGCTAGTGGTTTGGTAACTCTCCCGGGGACTAGCACAGATACGCAGTATTTT.